Listed below are T cell receptor beta chains from one sample, sequenced in a study of cytomegalovirus exposure and HLA in healthy donors. Profiled with immunoSEQ multiplex PCR; TCRdb holds only in-frame clones, not every one. The sample shows roughly 120,000 clones, 74% of them seen only once. The sample consisted of PBMCs. Receptors originate from a woman aged 45-65 years in good health and CMV-seropositive. The CDR3 runs from the conserved cysteine through the conserved F or W. The D gene is left open where the match is weak. Some rows mark clone size as missing; the rest say once, few, many or name a class of expanded clone.

d_call: -
v_call: TRBV10-3
j_call: TRBJ2-1
clone_size: -
cdr3_length: 14
cdr3_nt: TGTGCCACCCAGGGAATTCGGGGGTCCCTCGGTCGGTTCTTC
cdr3_aa: CATQGIRGSLGRFF

d_call: TRBD1
v_call: TRBV28
j_call: TRBJ1-3
clone_size: few
cdr3_length: 15
cdr3_nt: TGTGCCAGCAGTCTACAGGGGGCGCGAGGAAACACCATATATTTT
cdr3_aa: CASSLQGARGNTIYF

d_call: -
v_call: TRBV6-1
j_call: TRBJ2-1
clone_size: -
cdr3_length: 14
cdr3_nt: TGTGCCAGCAGTGGTGGAGATCCGACCGATGAGCAGTTCTTC
cdr3_aa: CASSGGDPTDEQFF

d_call: TRBD2
v_call: TRBV27
j_call: TRBJ2-1
clone_size: -
cdr3_length: 16
cdr3_nt: TGTGCCAGCAGTCCATCTAGCGGGGGGGCTCACAATGAGCAGTTCTTC
cdr3_aa: CASSPSSGGAHNEQFF

d_call: TRBD2
v_call: TRBV7-9
j_call: TRBJ2-5
clone_size: few
cdr3_length: 14
cdr3_nt: TGTGCCAGCAGCTTACTAGCGGGGGGGGAGACCCAGTACTTC
cdr3_aa: CASSLLAGGETQYF

d_call: -
v_call: TRBV10-1
j_call: TRBJ2-5
clone_size: -
cdr3_length: 11
cdr3_nt: TGCGCCAGGACAGGTCAAGAGACCCAGTACTTC
cdr3_aa: CARTGQETQYF

d_call: -
v_call: TRBV6-5
j_call: TRBJ1-5
clone_size: -
cdr3_length: 15
cdr3_nt: TGTGCCAGCAGCCCGACTGTTGTTAGCAATCAGCCCCAGCATTTT
cdr3_aa: CASSPTVVSNQPQHF

d_call: -
v_call: TRBV7-9
j_call: TRBJ1-6
clone_size: -
cdr3_length: 14
cdr3_nt: TGTGCCAGCAGCTTTTCGGACAGAAATTCACCCCTCCACTTT
cdr3_aa: CASSFSDRNSPLHF

d_call: -
v_call: TRBV19
j_call: TRBJ1-2
clone_size: -
cdr3_length: 14
cdr3_nt: TGTGCCAGTAGTATAGGCCAGATTAACTATGGCTACACCTTC
cdr3_aa: CASSIGQINYGYTF

d_call: -
v_call: TRBV6-5
j_call: TRBJ1-1
clone_size: -
cdr3_length: 13
cdr3_nt: TGTGCCAGCAGTTACTTGGCGGCTGAAGGGGGTTTCTTT
cdr3_aa: CASSYLAAEGGFF

d_call: TRBD1
v_call: TRBV2
j_call: TRBJ1-5
clone_size: -
cdr3_length: 15
cdr3_nt: TGTGCCAGCAGGACCACAGGGGGTAGCAATCAGCCCCAGCATTTT
cdr3_aa: CASRTTGGSNQPQHF

d_call: -
v_call: TRBV11-2
j_call: TRBJ2-7
clone_size: few
cdr3_length: 15
cdr3_nt: TGTGCCAGCAGCTTAGTTTCCGGGGGGCACTACGAGCAGTACTTC
cdr3_aa: CASSLVSGGHYEQYF

d_call: -
v_call: TRBV11-2
j_call: TRBJ2-3
clone_size: -
cdr3_length: 17
cdr3_nt: TGTGCCAGCAGCTTAGAACGGGGCGGGGGCCCTCAGGATACGCAGTATTTT
cdr3_aa: CASSLERGGGPQDTQYF

d_call: -
v_call: TRBV5-4
j_call: TRBJ1-2
clone_size: -
cdr3_length: 14
cdr3_nt: TGTGCCAGCTTACGTGCGGGGGGCGTCTATGGCTACACCTTC
cdr3_aa: CASLRAGGVYGYTF

d_call: -
v_call: TRBV4-1
j_call: TRBJ1-2
clone_size: -
cdr3_length: 15
cdr3_nt: TGCGCCAGCAGCCCCCAGACAGGCCCCTCTTATGGCTACACCTTC
cdr3_aa: CASSPQTGPSYGYTF

d_call: TRBD1
v_call: TRBV10-3
j_call: TRBJ2-2
clone_size: -
cdr3_length: 14
cdr3_nt: TGTGCCAGTATCCAGGGGGCTCGAACCGGGGAGCTGTTTTTT
cdr3_aa: CASIQGARTGELFF

d_call: -
v_call: TRBV15
j_call: TRBJ2-4
clone_size: -
cdr3_length: 18
cdr3_nt: TGTGCCACCAGCAGAGATCTCTTAGCGGACCTAGCCAAAAACATTCAGTACTTC
cdr3_aa: CATSRDLLADLAKNIQYF

d_call: TRBD2
v_call: TRBV7-9
j_call: TRBJ2-4
clone_size: -
cdr3_length: 16
cdr3_nt: TGTGCCAGCAGTAAAGCGGGGGGGGAGGCCAAAAACATTCAGTACTTC
cdr3_aa: CASSKAGGEAKNIQYF

d_call: TRBD2
v_call: TRBV2
j_call: TRBJ2-2
clone_size: -
cdr3_length: 16
cdr3_nt: TGTGCCAGCGGCCTAGCGGGGGTCAGAAACACCGGGGAGCTGTTTTTT
cdr3_aa: CASGLAGVRNTGELFF

d_call: -
v_call: TRBV28
j_call: TRBJ1-5
clone_size: -
cdr3_length: 16
cdr3_nt: TGTGCCAGCACCGGGGTCAAAGATTTTAGCAATCAGCCCCAGCATTTT
cdr3_aa: CASTGVKDFSNQPQHF

d_call: -
v_call: TRBV10-1
j_call: TRBJ1-1
clone_size: -
cdr3_length: 13
cdr3_nt: TGCGCCAGCAGTGGGTCCGGGATATCGGAAGCTTTCTTT
cdr3_aa: CASSGSGISEAFF

d_call: -
v_call: TRBV7-2
j_call: TRBJ1-5
clone_size: -
cdr3_length: 15
cdr3_nt: TGTGCCAGCAGCTTAGGAGTCGCGGGGGATCAGCCCCAGCATTTT
cdr3_aa: CASSLGVAGDQPQHF

d_call: -
v_call: TRBV7-2
j_call: TRBJ2-1
clone_size: -
cdr3_length: 12
cdr3_nt: TGTGCCAGCAGCCCGGGTCCCGATGAGCAGTTCTTC
cdr3_aa: CASSPGPDEQFF

d_call: TRBD1
v_call: TRBV2
j_call: TRBJ2-5
clone_size: -
cdr3_length: 14
cdr3_nt: TGTGCCAGCAGTGTGTGGGACAGCCAAGAGACCCAGTACTTC
cdr3_aa: CASSVWDSQETQYF

d_call: -
v_call: TRBV28
j_call: TRBJ2-2
clone_size: -
cdr3_length: 15
cdr3_nt: TGTGCCAGCAGTTTAAGCTCCGCTGATGGCGGGGAGCTGTTTTTT
cdr3_aa: CASSLSSADGGELFF

d_call: TRBD2
v_call: TRBV4-1
j_call: TRBJ2-2
clone_size: -
cdr3_length: 16
cdr3_nt: TGCGCCAGCAGCGCCCTAGCGGGGGCAAACACCGGGGAGCTGTTTTTT
cdr3_aa: CASSALAGANTGELFF

d_call: TRBD1
v_call: TRBV7-9
j_call: TRBJ2-3
clone_size: -
cdr3_length: 14
cdr3_nt: TGTGCCAGCAGCTCGGACAGGGGGCGGAATACGCAGTATTTT
cdr3_aa: CASSSDRGRNTQYF

d_call: -
v_call: TRBV6-1
j_call: TRBJ1-4
clone_size: -
cdr3_length: 15
cdr3_nt: TGTGCCAGCAGCTACAGGGCAACAACTAATGAAAAACTGTTTTTT
cdr3_aa: CASSYRATTNEKLFF

d_call: -
v_call: TRBV9
j_call: TRBJ2-3
clone_size: few
cdr3_length: 16
cdr3_nt: TGTGCCAGCAGCGTAATGGTGACAGCTAGCACAGATACGCAGTATTTT
cdr3_aa: CASSVMVTASTDTQYF

d_call: -
v_call: TRBV19
j_call: TRBJ2-1
clone_size: -
cdr3_length: 12
cdr3_nt: TGTGCCAGTAGTATAGTCGGGAATGAGCAGTTCTTC
cdr3_aa: CASSIVGNEQFF

d_call: TRBD2
v_call: TRBV6-1
j_call: TRBJ2-1
clone_size: -
cdr3_length: 16
cdr3_nt: TGTGCCAGCAGTGTCCGGGTGGGCGGGGGTTACAATGAGCAGTTCTTC
cdr3_aa: CASSVRVGGGYNEQFF

d_call: -
v_call: TRBV4-1
j_call: TRBJ1-4
clone_size: -
cdr3_length: 18
cdr3_nt: TGCGCCAGCAGCCAAGAACGATATCGCGGAGGGGCTAATGAAAAACTGTTTTTT
cdr3_aa: CASSQERYRGGANEKLFF

d_call: TRBD2
v_call: TRBV7-8
j_call: TRBJ2-1
clone_size: -
cdr3_length: 14
cdr3_nt: TGTGCCAGCAGCTTGGACACCGGGACTAGGTTATTTTTCTTC
cdr3_aa: CASSLDTGTRLFFF

d_call: TRBD1
v_call: TRBV6-5
j_call: TRBJ2-2
clone_size: -
cdr3_length: 15
cdr3_nt: TGTGCCAGCAATCTGAGGACAGGGAGGTCCGGGGAGCTGTTTTTT
cdr3_aa: CASNLRTGRSGELFF

d_call: TRBD1
v_call: TRBV2
j_call: TRBJ1-5
clone_size: -
cdr3_length: 15
cdr3_nt: TGTGCCAGCAGCCCGAGGACAGGCGGTATGCTGCCCCAGCATTTT
cdr3_aa: CASSPRTGGMLPQHF

d_call: -
v_call: TRBV6-1
j_call: TRBJ2-4
clone_size: -
cdr3_length: 16
cdr3_nt: TGTGCCAGCAGTGAAGCCCGTGAACTAGCCAAAAACATTCAGTACTTC
cdr3_aa: CASSEARELAKNIQYF

d_call: TRBD2
v_call: TRBV18
j_call: TRBJ2-1
clone_size: -
cdr3_length: 17
cdr3_nt: TGTGCCAGCTCACCAGTTACAAAACTAGCGGGGGGTACTGAGCAGTTCTTC
cdr3_aa: CASSPVTKLAGGTEQFF

d_call: TRBD1
v_call: TRBV5-4
j_call: TRBJ1-1
clone_size: -
cdr3_length: 14
cdr3_nt: TGTGCCAGCAGCTGGGGACAGGGGTACACTGAAGCTTTCTTT
cdr3_aa: CASSWGQGYTEAFF

d_call: -
v_call: TRBV5-4
j_call: TRBJ1-2
clone_size: once
cdr3_length: 15
cdr3_nt: TGTGCCAGCAGCTTGGGGAGGGGATCAGCCTATGGCTACACCTTC
cdr3_aa: CASSLGRGSAYGYTF

d_call: -
v_call: TRBV6-5
j_call: TRBJ1-4
clone_size: -
cdr3_length: 12
cdr3_nt: TGTGCCAGCAGTTACTCGGTAGGGGAACTGTTTTTT
cdr3_aa: CASSYSVGELFF

d_call: TRBD2
v_call: TRBV5-6
j_call: TRBJ2-5
clone_size: -
cdr3_length: 19
cdr3_nt: TGTGCCAGCAGCTTGGGAGGGTTCGGTCAGGGAGGGAGAGAGGAGACCCAGTACTTC
cdr3_aa: CASSLGGFGQGGREETQYF

d_call: -
v_call: TRBV4-2
j_call: TRBJ1-2
clone_size: -
cdr3_length: 18
cdr3_nt: TGTGCCAGCAGCCAAGATCTAATAGGGGCCCTAGCTAACTATGGCTACACCTTC
cdr3_aa: CASSQDLIGALANYGYTF

d_call: TRBD2
v_call: TRBV7-9
j_call: TRBJ2-1
clone_size: -
cdr3_length: 17
cdr3_nt: TGTGCCAGCAGCTTTCGGGGGGGCTCCATTTCCTACAATGAGCAGTTCTTC
cdr3_aa: CASSFRGGSISYNEQFF

d_call: -
v_call: TRBV6-6
j_call: TRBJ1-5
clone_size: -
cdr3_length: 16
cdr3_nt: TGTGCCAGCAGTTACCCAGGGGTTGGAAGCAATCAGCCCCAGCATTTT
cdr3_aa: CASSYPGVGSNQPQHF

d_call: -
v_call: TRBV19
j_call: TRBJ2-3
clone_size: -
cdr3_length: 14
cdr3_nt: TGTGCCAGTAGGTCCCCAATCAGCACAGATACGCAGTATTTT
cdr3_aa: CASRSPISTDTQYF

d_call: -
v_call: TRBV6-1
j_call: TRBJ1-5
clone_size: -
cdr3_length: 15
cdr3_nt: TGTGCCAGCAGTGGGGGGGGAAATAGCAATCAGCCCCAGCATTTT
cdr3_aa: CASSGGGNSNQPQHF

d_call: TRBD2
v_call: TRBV7-9
j_call: TRBJ2-7
clone_size: -
cdr3_length: 15
cdr3_nt: TGTGCCAGCAGCTTACCGACTAGCGGTAGCTACGAGCAGTACTTC
cdr3_aa: CASSLPTSGSYEQYF

d_call: -
v_call: TRBV5-1
j_call: TRBJ2-7
clone_size: few
cdr3_length: 15
cdr3_nt: TGCGCCAGCAGCTTGGCCTCCGCAGGGTCTGGCGAGCAGTACTTC
cdr3_aa: CASSLASAGSGEQYF

d_call: -
v_call: TRBV25-1
j_call: TRBJ2-3
clone_size: few
cdr3_length: 12
cdr3_nt: TGTGCCAGCAACAGGGGCACAGATACGCAGTATTTT
cdr3_aa: CASNRGTDTQYF

d_call: TRBD2
v_call: TRBV7-9
j_call: TRBJ2-7
clone_size: -
cdr3_length: 15
cdr3_nt: TGTGCCAGCACCTCTCAGGGACTAGCGGGGCTCGAGCAGTACTTC
cdr3_aa: CASTSQGLAGLEQYF

d_call: TRBD2
v_call: TRBV5-1
j_call: TRBJ2-5
clone_size: few
cdr3_length: 16
cdr3_nt: TGCGCCAGCAGCTTGGGGACTAGCGGGGCCGAAGAGACCCAGTACTTC
cdr3_aa: CASSLGTSGAEETQYF

d_call: TRBD2
v_call: TRBV7-3
j_call: TRBJ2-1
clone_size: -
cdr3_length: 16
cdr3_nt: TGTGCCAGCAGCCCAGGGACTAGCGGGGGGGCAAATGAGCAGTTCTTC
cdr3_aa: CASSPGTSGGANEQFF